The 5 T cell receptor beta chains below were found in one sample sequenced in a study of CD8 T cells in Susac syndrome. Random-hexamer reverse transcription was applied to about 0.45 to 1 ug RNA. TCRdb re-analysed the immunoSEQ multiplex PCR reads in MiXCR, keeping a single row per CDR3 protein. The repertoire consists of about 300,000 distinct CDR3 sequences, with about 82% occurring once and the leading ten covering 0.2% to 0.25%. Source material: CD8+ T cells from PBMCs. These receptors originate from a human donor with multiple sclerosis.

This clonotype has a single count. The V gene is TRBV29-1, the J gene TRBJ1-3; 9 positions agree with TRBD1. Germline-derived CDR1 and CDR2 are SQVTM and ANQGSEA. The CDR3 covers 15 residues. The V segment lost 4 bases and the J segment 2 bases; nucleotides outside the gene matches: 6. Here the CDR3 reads CSVAGTGKTGNTIYF. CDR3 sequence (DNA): TGCAGCGTTGCCGGGACAGGGAAGACTGGAAACACCATATATTTT.

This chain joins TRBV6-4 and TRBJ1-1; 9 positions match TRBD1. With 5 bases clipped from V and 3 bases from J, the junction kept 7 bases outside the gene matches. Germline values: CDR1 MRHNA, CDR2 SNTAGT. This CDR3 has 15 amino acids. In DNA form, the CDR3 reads TGTGCCAGCAGTACTACAGGGGGCGAGTACACTGAAGCTTTCTTT. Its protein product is CASSTTGGEYTEAFF.

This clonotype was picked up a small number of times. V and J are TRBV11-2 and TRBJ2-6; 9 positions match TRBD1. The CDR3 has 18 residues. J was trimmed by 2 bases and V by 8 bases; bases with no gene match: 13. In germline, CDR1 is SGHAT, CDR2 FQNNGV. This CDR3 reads CASGPGTGPPAGANVLTF. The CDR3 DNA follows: TGTGCCAGCGGGCCCGGGACAGGGCCACCCGCTGGGGCCAACGTCCTGACTTTC. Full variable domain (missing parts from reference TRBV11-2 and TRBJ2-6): EAGVAQSPRYKIIEKRQSVAFWCNPISGHATLYWYQQILGQGPKLLIQFQNNGVVDDSQLPKDRFSAERLKGVDSTLKIQPAKLEDSAVYLCASGPGTGPPAGANVLTFGAGSRLTVL.

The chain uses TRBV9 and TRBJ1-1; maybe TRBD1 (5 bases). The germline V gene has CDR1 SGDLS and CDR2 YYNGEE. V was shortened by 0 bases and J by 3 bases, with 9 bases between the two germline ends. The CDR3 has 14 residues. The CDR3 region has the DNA TGTGCCAGCAGCGTAGTAGGGGCGGACACTGAAGCTTTCTTT. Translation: CASSVVGADTEAFF.

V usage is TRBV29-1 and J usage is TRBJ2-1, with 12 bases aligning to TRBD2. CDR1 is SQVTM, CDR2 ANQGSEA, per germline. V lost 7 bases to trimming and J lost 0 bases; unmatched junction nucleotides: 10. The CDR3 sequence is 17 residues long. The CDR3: CSEEGLAGQSSYNEQFF. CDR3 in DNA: TGCAGCGAGGAGGGACTAGCGGGCCAAAGCTCCTACAATGAGCAGTTCTTC.